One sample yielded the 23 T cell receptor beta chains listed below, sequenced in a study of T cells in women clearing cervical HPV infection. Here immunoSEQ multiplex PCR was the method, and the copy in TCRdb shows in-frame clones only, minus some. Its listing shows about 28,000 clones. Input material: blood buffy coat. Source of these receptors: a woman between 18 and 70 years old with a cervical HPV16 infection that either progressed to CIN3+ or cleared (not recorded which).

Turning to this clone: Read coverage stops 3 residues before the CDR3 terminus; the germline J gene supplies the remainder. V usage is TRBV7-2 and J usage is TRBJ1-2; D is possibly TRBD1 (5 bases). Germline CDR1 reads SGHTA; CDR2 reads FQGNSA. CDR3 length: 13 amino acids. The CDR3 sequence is CASSLPDTNIYTF. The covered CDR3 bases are TGTGCCAGCAGCTTACCGGACACAAACATC.

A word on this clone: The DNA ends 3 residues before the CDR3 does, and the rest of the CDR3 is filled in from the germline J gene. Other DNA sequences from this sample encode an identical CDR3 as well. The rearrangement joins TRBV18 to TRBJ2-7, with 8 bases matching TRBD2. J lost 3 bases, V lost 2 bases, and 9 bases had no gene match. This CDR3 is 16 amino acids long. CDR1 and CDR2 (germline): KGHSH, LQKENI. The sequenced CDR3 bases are TGTGCCAGCTCACCAATTACTAGCGGAGGAGGCTACGAG. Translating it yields CASSPITSGGGYE. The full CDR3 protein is CASSPITSGGGYEQYF.

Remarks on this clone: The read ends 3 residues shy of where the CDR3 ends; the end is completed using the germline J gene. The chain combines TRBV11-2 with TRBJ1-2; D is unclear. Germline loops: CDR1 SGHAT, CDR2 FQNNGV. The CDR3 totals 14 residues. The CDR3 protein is CASSQSTGFNGYTF. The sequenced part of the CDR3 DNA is TGTGCCAGCAGCCAAAGCACGGGGTTTAACGGC.

The CDR3 DNA, read in part, is TGCAGTGCTAGAGAGCCCCTGACAGGGGTCCTGAATTCACCC. Its protein product is CSAREPLTGVLNSP. The whole CDR3 is CSAREPLTGVLNSPLHF. The chain recombines TRBV20-1 with TRBJ1-6, with 8 positions matching TRBD1. Sequencing ends 3 residues short of the CDR3 end; the germline J gene provides the rest. The CDR3 length is 17 residues. V shed 0 bases and J 7 bases; nucleotides not matched to a gene: 11. Germline assignment: CDR1 DFQATT and CDR2 SNEGSKA (reference sequence).

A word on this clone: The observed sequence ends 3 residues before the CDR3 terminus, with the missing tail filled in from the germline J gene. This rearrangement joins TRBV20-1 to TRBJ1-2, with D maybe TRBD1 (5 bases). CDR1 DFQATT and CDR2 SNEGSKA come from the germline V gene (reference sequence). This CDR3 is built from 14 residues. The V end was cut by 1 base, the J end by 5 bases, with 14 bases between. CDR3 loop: CSARVRGWDYGYTF. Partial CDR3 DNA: TGCAGTGCTAGAGTCCGGGGGTGGGATTATGGC.

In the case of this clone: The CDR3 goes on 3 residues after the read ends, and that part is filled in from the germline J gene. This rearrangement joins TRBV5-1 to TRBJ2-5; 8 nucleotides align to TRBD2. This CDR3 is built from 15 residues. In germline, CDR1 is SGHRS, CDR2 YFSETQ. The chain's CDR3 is CASSRSGSVGDTQYF. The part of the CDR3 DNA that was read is TGCGCCAGCAGCCGAAGCGGGAGCGTTGGAGATACC.

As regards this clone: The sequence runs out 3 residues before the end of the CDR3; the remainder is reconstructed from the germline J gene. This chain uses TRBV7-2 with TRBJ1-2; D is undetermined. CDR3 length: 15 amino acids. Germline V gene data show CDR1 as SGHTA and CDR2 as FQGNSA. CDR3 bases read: TGTGCCAGCAGCATCACTAGCGCCCTGTCCTACGAC. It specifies CASSITSALSYD. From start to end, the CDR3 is CASSITSALSYDYTF.

The CDR3 protein is CAWGQQETQYF. The CDR3 DNA, read in part, is TGTGCCTGGGGACAGCAAGAGACC. V usage is TRBV30 and J usage is TRBJ2-5; TRBD1 is a possible D gene (6 bases). Read sequence stops 3 residues before the CDR3 end, and the germline J gene provides the missing end. Germline V gene sequence: CDR1 GTSNPN, CDR2 SVGIG (reference sequence). This CDR3 has 11 residues. V was clipped by 5 bases and J by 2 bases, with 6 bases between them.

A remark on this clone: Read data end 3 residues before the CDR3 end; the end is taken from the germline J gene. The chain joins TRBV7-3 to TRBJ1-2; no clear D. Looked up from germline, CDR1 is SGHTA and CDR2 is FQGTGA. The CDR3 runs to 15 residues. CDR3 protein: CASSSRLAGLNDYTF. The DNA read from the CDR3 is TGTGCCAGCAGCTCTCGACTAGCGGGTCTTAATGAC.

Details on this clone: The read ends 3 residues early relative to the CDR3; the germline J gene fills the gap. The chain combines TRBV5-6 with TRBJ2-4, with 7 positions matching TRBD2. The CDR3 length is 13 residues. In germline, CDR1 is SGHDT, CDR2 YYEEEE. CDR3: CASSYGISGGQYF. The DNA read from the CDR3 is TGTGCCAGCAGCTACGGCATTTCGGGGGGT.

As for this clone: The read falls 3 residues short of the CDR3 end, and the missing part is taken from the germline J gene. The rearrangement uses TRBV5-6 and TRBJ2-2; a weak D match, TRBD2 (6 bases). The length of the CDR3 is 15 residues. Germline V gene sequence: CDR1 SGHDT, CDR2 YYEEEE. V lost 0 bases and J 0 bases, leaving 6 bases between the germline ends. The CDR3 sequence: CASSLGGANTGELFF. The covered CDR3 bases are TGTGCCAGCAGCTTGGGGGGGGCGAACACCGGGGAG.

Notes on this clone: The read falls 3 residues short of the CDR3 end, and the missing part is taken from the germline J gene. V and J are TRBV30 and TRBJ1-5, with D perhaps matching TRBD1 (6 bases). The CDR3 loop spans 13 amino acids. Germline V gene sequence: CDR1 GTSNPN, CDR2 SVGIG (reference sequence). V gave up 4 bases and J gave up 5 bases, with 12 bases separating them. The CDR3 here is CAWKGVLDQPQHF. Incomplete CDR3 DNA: TGTGCCTGGAAGGGGGTGCTCGATCAGCCC.

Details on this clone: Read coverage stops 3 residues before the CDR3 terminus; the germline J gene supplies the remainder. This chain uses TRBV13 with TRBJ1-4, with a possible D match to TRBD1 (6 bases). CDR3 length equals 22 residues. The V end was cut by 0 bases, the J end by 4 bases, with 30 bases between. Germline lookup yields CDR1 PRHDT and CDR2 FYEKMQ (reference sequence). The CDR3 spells CASSLGLLTAGGAWEINEKLFF. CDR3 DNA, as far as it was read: TGTGCCAGCAGCTTAGGTTTGTTGACGGCGGGGGGCGCTTGGGAGATTAATGAAAAA.

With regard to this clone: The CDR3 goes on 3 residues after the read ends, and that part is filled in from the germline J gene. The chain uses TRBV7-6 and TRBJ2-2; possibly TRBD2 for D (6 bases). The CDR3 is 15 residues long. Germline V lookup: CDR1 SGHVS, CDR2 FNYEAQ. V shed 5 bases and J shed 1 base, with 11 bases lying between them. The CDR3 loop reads CASSLGGGNTGELFF. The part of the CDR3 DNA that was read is TGTGCCAGCAGCCTGGGGGGAGGGAACACCGGGGAG.

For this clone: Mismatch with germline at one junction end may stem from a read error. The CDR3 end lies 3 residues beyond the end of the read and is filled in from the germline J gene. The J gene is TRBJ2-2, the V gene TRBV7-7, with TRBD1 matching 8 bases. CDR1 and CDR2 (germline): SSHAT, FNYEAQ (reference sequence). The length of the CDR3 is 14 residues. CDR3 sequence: CASTRTGTGGELFF. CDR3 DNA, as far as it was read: TGTGCTAGCACCAGGACAGGGACGGGCGGGGAG.

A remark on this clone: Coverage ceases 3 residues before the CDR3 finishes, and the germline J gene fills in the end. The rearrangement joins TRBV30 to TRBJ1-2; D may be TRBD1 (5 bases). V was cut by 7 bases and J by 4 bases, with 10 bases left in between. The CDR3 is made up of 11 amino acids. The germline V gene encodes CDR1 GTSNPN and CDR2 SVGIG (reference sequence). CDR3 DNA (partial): TGTGCCTCGACGACAGCCTATGGC. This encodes CASTTAYG. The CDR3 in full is CASTTAYGYTF.

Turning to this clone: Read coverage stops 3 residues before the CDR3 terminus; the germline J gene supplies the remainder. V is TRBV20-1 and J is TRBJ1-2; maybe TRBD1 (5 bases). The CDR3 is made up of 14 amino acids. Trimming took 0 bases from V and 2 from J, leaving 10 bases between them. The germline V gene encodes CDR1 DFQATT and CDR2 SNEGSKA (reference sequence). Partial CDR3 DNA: TGCAGTGCTAGAGACCCCCGGGGGAACTATGGC. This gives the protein CSARDPRGNYG. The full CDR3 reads CSARDPRGNYGYTF.

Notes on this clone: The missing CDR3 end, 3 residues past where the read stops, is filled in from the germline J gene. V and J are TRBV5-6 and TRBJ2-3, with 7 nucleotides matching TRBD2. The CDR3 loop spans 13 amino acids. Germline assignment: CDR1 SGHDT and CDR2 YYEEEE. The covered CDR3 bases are TGTGCCAGCAGCTCGCGGGGGAAAGAGACG. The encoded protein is CASSSRGKET. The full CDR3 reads CASSSRGKETQYF.

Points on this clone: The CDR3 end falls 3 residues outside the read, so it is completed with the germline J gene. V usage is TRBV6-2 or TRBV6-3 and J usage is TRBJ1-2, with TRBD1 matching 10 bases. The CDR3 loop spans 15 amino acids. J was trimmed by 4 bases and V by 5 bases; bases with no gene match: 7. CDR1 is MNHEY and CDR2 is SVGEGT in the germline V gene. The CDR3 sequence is CASSGTGVALYGYTF. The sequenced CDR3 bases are TGTGCCAGCAGTGGGACAGGGGTTGCTCTCTATGGC.

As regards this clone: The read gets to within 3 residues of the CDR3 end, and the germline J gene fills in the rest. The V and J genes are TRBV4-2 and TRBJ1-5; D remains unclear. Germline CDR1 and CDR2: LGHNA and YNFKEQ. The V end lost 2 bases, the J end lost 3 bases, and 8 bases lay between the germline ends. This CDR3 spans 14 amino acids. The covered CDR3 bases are TGTGCCAGCAGCCAATTAGGACTCAATCAGCCC. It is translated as CASSQLGLNQP. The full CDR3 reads CASSQLGLNQPQHF.

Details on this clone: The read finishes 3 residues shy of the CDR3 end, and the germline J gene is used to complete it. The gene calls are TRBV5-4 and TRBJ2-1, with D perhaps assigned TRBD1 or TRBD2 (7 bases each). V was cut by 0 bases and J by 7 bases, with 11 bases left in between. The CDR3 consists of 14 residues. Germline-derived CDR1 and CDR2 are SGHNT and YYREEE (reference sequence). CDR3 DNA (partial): TGTGCCAGCAGCTTGGGACAGGGAGGGAATGAG. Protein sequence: CASSLGQGGNE. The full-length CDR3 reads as CASSLGQGGNEQFF. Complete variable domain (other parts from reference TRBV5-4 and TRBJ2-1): ETGVTQSPTHLIKTRGQQVTLRCSSQSGHNTVSWYQQALGQGPQFIFQYYREEENGRGNFPPRFSGLQFPNYSSELNVNALELDDSALYLCASSLGQGGNEQFFGPGTRLTVL.

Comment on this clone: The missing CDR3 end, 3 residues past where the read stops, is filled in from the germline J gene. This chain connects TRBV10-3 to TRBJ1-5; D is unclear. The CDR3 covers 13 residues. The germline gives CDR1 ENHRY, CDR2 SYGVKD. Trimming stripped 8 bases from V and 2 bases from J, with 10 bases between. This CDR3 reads CAIAQVGNQPQHF. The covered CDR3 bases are TGTGCCATCGCGCAGGTTGGCAATCAGCCC.

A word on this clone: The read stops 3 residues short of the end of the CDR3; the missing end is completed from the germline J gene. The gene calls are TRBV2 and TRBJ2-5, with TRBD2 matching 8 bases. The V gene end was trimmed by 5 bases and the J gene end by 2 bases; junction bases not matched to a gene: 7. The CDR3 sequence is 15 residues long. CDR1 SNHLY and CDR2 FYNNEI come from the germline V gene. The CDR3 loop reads CASSPWSGGQETQYF. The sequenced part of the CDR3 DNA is TGTGCCAGCAGTCCGTGGAGCGGGGGACAAGAGACC.